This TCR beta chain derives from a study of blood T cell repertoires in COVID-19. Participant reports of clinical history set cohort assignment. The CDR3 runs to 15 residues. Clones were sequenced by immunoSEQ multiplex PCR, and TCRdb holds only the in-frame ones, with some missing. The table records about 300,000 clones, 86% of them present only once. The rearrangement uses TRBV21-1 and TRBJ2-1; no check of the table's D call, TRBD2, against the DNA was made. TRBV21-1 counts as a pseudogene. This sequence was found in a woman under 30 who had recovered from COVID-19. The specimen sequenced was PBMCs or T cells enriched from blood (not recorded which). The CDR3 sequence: CASSKVEGSNNEQFF. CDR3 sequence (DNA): TGTGCCAGCAGCAAAGTGGAGGGGTCCAACAATGAGCAGTTCTTC.